The 4 T cell receptor beta chains below all came from one sample that was sequenced in a study of cytomegalovirus exposure and HLA in healthy donors. Profiled with immunoSEQ multiplex PCR; TCRdb holds only in-frame clones, not every one. The sample carries 150,000 to 200,000 clones, about 96% recorded once. Material: PBMCs. The receptors here all came from a woman aged 18-29 years in good health and CMV-seronegative.

This clone appeared a single time. The chain uses TRBV7-6 and TRBJ1-1; D unclear. CDR1 is SGHVS, CDR2 FNYEAQ, per germline. V was trimmed by 0 bases and J by 2 bases, leaving 10 bases between them. The CDR3 covers 15 residues. CDR3 nucleotide sequence: TGTGCCAGCAGCTTAGCAGCAGGCCCAAACACTGAAGCTTTCTTT. Translation: CASSLAAGPNTEAFF.

This chain uses TRBV7-8 with TRBJ1-1; 8 bases agree with TRBD1. Germline V gene lookup returns CDR1 SGHVS and CDR2 FQNEAQ. This CDR3 comprises 14 residues. V shed 6 bases, J shed 2 bases, and the junction held 5 bases outside the gene matches. For the CDR3, the DNA is TGTGCCAGCAGGCAGGGGGCGCGTAACACTGAAGCTTTCTTT. Its protein is CASRQGARNTEAFF.

J is TRBJ2-7 and V is TRBV6-6, with 11 bases identical to TRBD2. The V gene end was trimmed by 6 bases and the J gene end by 1 base; junction bases not matched to a gene: 5. Per germline, CDR1 MNHNY and CDR2 SVGAGI (reference sequence). The CDR3 length is 15 residues. The CDR3 here is CASRGLAGGSYEQYF. The CDR3, as DNA: TGTGCCAGCAGGGGGCTAGCGGGGGGTTCCTACGAGCAGTACTTC.

Points on this clone: Other DNA variants within this sample encode the same CDR3. V and J are TRBV12-5 and TRBJ1-3, with a weak D call TRBD1 (6 bases). This CDR3 spans 14 amino acids. Trimming pared 1 base from V and 2 bases from J, leaving 6 bases between. The germline V gene has CDR1 LGHNT and CDR2 FRNRAP. In DNA, the CDR3 is TGTGCTAGTGGTTTGGGACAGGCTGGAAACACCATATATTTT. Protein: CASGLGQAGNTIYF.